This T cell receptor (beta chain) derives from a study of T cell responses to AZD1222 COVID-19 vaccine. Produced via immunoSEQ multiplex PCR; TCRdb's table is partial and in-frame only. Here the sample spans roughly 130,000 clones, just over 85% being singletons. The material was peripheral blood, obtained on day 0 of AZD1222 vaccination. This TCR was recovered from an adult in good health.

The CDR3, as DNA: TGTGCCAGCTCACCACCGAGGGCGGCTGCCTACGAGCAGTACTTC. Its translation: CASSPPRAAAYEQYF. V gene TRBV18 combines with J gene TRBJ2-7, with D maybe TRBD2 (5 bases). Per germline, CDR1 KGHSH and CDR2 LQKENI. CDR3 length: 15 residues. Trimming cost V 0 bases and J 2 bases, with 11 bases left between them.